What follows are 15 T cell receptor beta chains derived from one specimen sequenced in a study of memory CD4+ T cells and cytomegalovirus serostatus. The sort gate was single viable CD3+CD4+CD8-CD45RO+ cells for memory CD4+ T cells. Sequencing used immunoSEQ multiplex PCR; TCRdb keeps in-frame clones, though not all of them. The table lists some 60,000 clones, about 80% of them singletons, with about 2.7% in the top ten. The sample was memory CD4+ T cells from blood. Receptor source: an adult in good health and CMV-seropositive.

The chain carries TRBV29-1 and TRBJ2-7; 9 bases are shared with TRBD2. Germline V gene sequence: CDR1 SQVTM, CDR2 ANQGSEA. V lost 6 bases to trimming and J lost 5 bases; unmatched junction nucleotides: 8. The CDR3 is 13 amino acids. This chain's CDR3 is CSVTAGGPHEQYF. CDR3 sequence (DNA): TGCAGCGTAACGGCGGGAGGGCCCCACGAGCAGTACTTC.

This sequence joins TRBV14 and TRBJ2-4; perhaps TRBD1 as D (6 bases). Trimming took 0 bases from V and 2 from J, leaving 14 bases between them. CDR3 length: 17 amino acids. Germline V lookup: CDR1 SGHDN, CDR2 FVKESK. CDR3 DNA sequence: TGTGCCAGCAGCCAAGATGACCCCACAGGGACCAAAAACATTCAGTACTTC. Protein sequence: CASSQDDPTGTKNIQYF.

The chain uses TRBV2 and TRBJ2-1, with 11 bases aligning to TRBD2. CDR3 length: 15 residues. In germline, CDR1 is SNHLY, CDR2 FYNNEI. The ends lost 3 bases at V and 6 bases at J; junction bases unmatched: 4. The chain's CDR3 is CASSEGLAVFNEQFF. Here the CDR3 DNA reads TGTGCCAGCAGTGAGGGACTAGCGGTCTTCAATGAGCAGTTCTTC.

There are a few counts of this clone. V and J are TRBV28 and TRBJ1-5; D gene unclear. V lost 6 bases and J lost 2, with 11 bases in between. CDR1 is MDHEN, CDR2 SYDVKM, per germline. This CDR3 comprises 14 residues. CDR3 amino acids: CASSRRRGNQPQHF. The CDR3 DNA sequence: TGTGCCAGCAGCCGTAGACGGGGCAATCAGCCCCAGCATTTT.

The chain's CDR3 is CASSPQLAGGSEQYV. CDR3 sequence (DNA): TGTGCCAGCAGCCCCCAGCTAGCGGGAGGATCCGAGCAGTACGTC. The genes are TRBV7-8 and TRBJ2-7, with TRBD2 matching 11 bases. The J segment lost 6 bases and the V segment lost 5 bases, leaving 9 bases of the junction unmatched. Germline CDR1 reads SGHVS; CDR2 reads FQNEAQ. The CDR3 consists of 15 residues.

The rearrangement links TRBV4-1 to TRBJ1-1; D is perhaps TRBD1 (5 bases). The CDR3 totals 15 residues. CDR1 is MGHRA and CDR2 is YSYEKL in the germline V gene. V gave up 3 bases and J gave up 1 base, with 12 bases separating them. The CDR3 sequence: CASSHTTQGNTEAFF. DNA for the CDR3: TGCGCCAGCAGCCATACCACCCAGGGGAACACTGAAGCTTTCTTT.

The V gene is TRBV6-5, the J gene TRBJ1-1, with D perhaps TRBD1 (6 bases). Germline V CDR1 and CDR2: MNHEY, SVGAGI. The CDR3 loop spans 15 amino acids. The germline V and J ends were trimmed by 4 bases and 4 bases, with 16 bases remaining between them. CDR3 region: CASSSRGDSGTEAFF. The CDR3 DNA follows: TGTGCCAGCAGTTCTAGGGGGGATTCGGGCACTGAAGCTTTCTTT.

The chain is built from TRBV20-1 and TRBJ1-1, with TRBD1 as a possible D gene (5 bases). V was trimmed by 1 base and J by 8 bases, leaving 8 bases between them. CDR1 DFQATT and CDR2 SNEGSKA come from the germline V gene (reference sequence). This CDR3 is 11 amino acids long. The CDR3 DNA follows: TGCAGTGCTAGAGTAGGGGCGGAAGCTTTCTTT. It codes for CSARVGAEAFF.

The chain recombines TRBV29-1 with TRBJ1-1; D perhaps matches TRBD1 (5 bases). V was pared by 6 bases and J by 5 bases, with 16 bases between. The length of the CDR3 is 13 residues. Germline values: CDR1 SQVTM, CDR2 ANQGSEA. CDR3 DNA sequence: TGCAGCGTGGGGGGGAGTGCTCCTACTGAAGCTTTCTTT. This encodes CSVGGSAPTEAFF.

The gene calls are TRBV27 and TRBJ1-5, with D unresolved. V was shortened by 7 bases and J by 8 bases, with 12 bases between the two germline ends. The CDR3 contains 12 residues. The germline V gene encodes CDR1 MNHEY and CDR2 SMNVEV (reference sequence). Written as DNA, the CDR3 is TGTGCCAGCACCCTACGGGGTGAGCCCCAGCATTTT. This translates into CASTLRGEPQHF.

This CDR3 is CASSLGQGYNEQFF. The CDR3 DNA reads TGTGCCAGCAGCTTGGGACAGGGCTACAATGAGCAGTTCTTC. The chain links TRBV5-4 to TRBJ2-1; 7 bases are shared with TRBD1. Germline lookup yields CDR1 SGHNT and CDR2 YYREEE (reference sequence). CDR3 length: 14 residues. The J segment lost 3 bases and the V segment lost 0 bases, leaving 0 bases of the junction unmatched.

This clone was counted once. The V and J genes are TRBV5-1 and TRBJ2-6, with TRBD1 identical over 12 bases. Germline CDR1 is SGHRS and CDR2 is YFSETQ. V gave up 1 base and J gave up 1 base; unmatched junction bases: 3. The CDR3 extends over 18 amino acids. CDR3 bases: TGCGCCAGCAGCTTGATGGGACAGGGGGCATCTGGGGCCAACGTCCTGACTTTC. Residues: CASSLMGQGASGANVLTF.

The V call is TRBV20-1, the J call TRBJ1-2; no definite D call. V lost 4 bases to trimming and J lost 3 bases, with 6 bases between them. This CDR3 is 11 amino acids long. Germline CDR1 DFQATT, CDR2 SNEGSKA (reference sequence). The CDR3 is CSAKTDYGYTF. As DNA, the CDR3 is TGCAGTGCTAAAACAGACTATGGCTACACCTTC.

This rearrangement joins TRBV7-2 to TRBJ2-7; D possibly corresponds to TRBD2 (7 bases). Germline V CDR1 and CDR2: SGHTA, FQGNSA. This CDR3 has 15 amino acids. V lost 1 base to trimming and J lost 3 bases, with 13 bases between them. CDR3 DNA sequence: TGTGCCAGCAGCTTAGAGAGGGGGGAGGGCTACGAGCAGTACTTC. Translating it yields CASSLERGEGYEQYF.

This chain connects TRBV25-1 to TRBJ2-3; possibly TRBD1 for D (5 bases). CDR1 MGHDK and CDR2 SYGVNS come from the germline V gene. The length of the CDR3 is 13 residues. The V gene lost 1 base and the J gene lost 9 bases, with 11 bases spanning the gap. The DNA of the CDR3 is TGTGCCAGCAGTGAATCCCCCCAGGGCACGCAGTATTTT. It translates to CASSESPQGTQYF.